This passage covers 21 T cell receptor beta chains from one sample sequenced in a study of blood T cell repertoires in COVID-19. This table comes from immunoSEQ multiplex PCR, and its TCRdb copy is limited to in-frame clones, with some not included. The sample has about 140,000 clones, over 75% seen once; the top ten hold 2.5% to 3%. Specimen: peripheral blood. The receptors stem from a middle-aged man with acute or convalescent COVID-19.

This clone appeared once. The V gene is TRBV10-3, the J gene TRBJ1-1, with a possible D match to TRBD1 (6 bases). V dropped 2 bases and J dropped 1 base, with 11 bases sitting between them. CDR1 and CDR2 (germline): ENHRY, SYGVKD. The CDR3 runs to 15 residues. CDR3 in DNA: TGTGCCATCAGTGAGACCAGGGGCCCGAACACTGAAGCTTTCTTT. This sequence encodes CAISETRGPNTEAFF.

The chain joins TRBV27 to TRBJ1-6; no definite D call. The CDR3 is 14 amino acids. CDR1 is MNHEY and CDR2 is SMNVEV in the germline V gene (reference sequence). Trimming shortened V by 7 bases and J by 13 bases, and 20 bases separated the two germline ends. For the CDR3, the DNA is TGTGCCAGCAAAGATTGGGCCCCCACGTCGCCCCTCCACTTT. Its translation: CASKDWAPTSPLHF.

The genes are TRBV10-1 and TRBJ2-2; no clear D gene. Germline CDR1 and CDR2: WNHNN and SYGVQD (reference sequence). The CDR3 runs to 12 residues. The V gene lost 2 bases and the J gene lost 6 bases, with 4 bases spanning the gap. The CDR3 sequence is CASSEGPGELFF. CDR3 nucleotide sequence: TGCGCCAGCAGTGAGGGCCCCGGGGAGCTGTTTTTT.

The chain is built from TRBV3-1 (or the pseudogene TRBV3-2) and TRBJ1-3, with D perhaps matching TRBD1 (5 bases). Looked up from germline, CDR1 is LGHDT and CDR2 is YNNKEL (reference sequence). The CDR3 has 18 amino acids. Trimming took off 3 bases at V and 0 bases at J, with 18 bases between the two ends. CDR3 region: CASSQLRGLTSSGNTIYF. CDR3 nucleotides: TGTGCCAGCAGCCAGCTCCGGGGACTCACCAGCTCTGGAAACACCATATATTTT.

The chain's CDR3 is CASSLGDRVNQPQHF. The CDR3 DNA sequence: TGTGCCAGCAGCTTGGGGGACAGAGTTAATCAGCCCCAGCATTTT. The rearrangement links TRBV5-6 to TRBJ1-5, with 7 bases identical to TRBD1. This CDR3 is 15 amino acids long. With V trimmed by 0 bases and J by 4 bases, 4 bases remained unmatched. Germline V gene lookup returns CDR1 SGHDT and CDR2 YYEEEE.

The chain is built from TRBV12-3 or TRBV12-4 and TRBJ2-5, with D possibly matching TRBD2 (6 bases). This CDR3 has 12 residues. V lost 7 bases to trimming and J lost 4 bases, with 10 bases between them. CDR3 sequence (DNA): TGTGCCAGCACCTACGGGGGAGAGACCCAGTACTTC. Translating gives CASTYGGETQYF.

This chain connects TRBV19 to TRBJ1-1; 10 positions agree with TRBD1. Per the germline V gene, CDR1 is LNHDA and CDR2 is SQIVND (reference sequence). J gave up 4 bases and V 5 bases, and 7 bases lay outside the gene matches. CDR3 length equals 15 residues. The CDR3 DNA reads TGTGCCAGTAGTTGGACAGGGGGAATGACCACTGAAGCTTTCTTT. As protein: CASSWTGGMTTEAFF.

The gene calls are TRBV6-5 and TRBJ1-4, with a weak D call TRBD1 (6 bases). There are 16 residues in the CDR3. Germline V CDR1 and CDR2: MNHEY, SVGAGI. V lost 4 bases, J lost 5 bases, and 17 bases lay in between. The CDR3 reads CASSFSVTGTNEKLFF. The DNA for the CDR3 is TGTGCCAGCAGTTTTTCTGTGACGGGGACAAATGAAAAACTGTTTTTT.

The chain carries TRBV6-1 and TRBJ2-7; D gene unclear. The length of the CDR3 is 13 residues. V was clipped by 2 bases and J by 3 bases, with 8 bases between them. The germline CDR1 and CDR2 sequences are MNHNS and SASEGT. The CDR3 reads CASSEQAVYEQYF. The CDR3 DNA is TGTGCCAGCAGTGAACAGGCAGTCTACGAGCAGTACTTC.

This chain uses TRBV6-5 with TRBJ2-3; 8 nucleotides align to TRBD1. The CDR3 length is 14 residues. The trim removed 2 bases at V and 5 bases at J, leaving 3 bases unmatched. The V gene's germline CDR1 is MNHEY and CDR2 SVGAGI. This chain's CDR3 is CASSYGQGGDTQYF. CDR3 DNA: TGTGCCAGCAGTTACGGACAGGGTGGAGATACGCAGTATTTT.

This sequence joins TRBV28 and TRBJ1-3, with a tentative D call TRBD1 (5 bases). Per germline, CDR1 MDHEN and CDR2 SYDVKM. The germline V and J ends were trimmed by 3 bases and 6 bases, with 15 bases remaining between them. CDR3 length: 15 residues. CDR3 sequence (DNA): TGTGCCAGCAGTTTGTACCCCGCGGGACCAAACACCATATATTTT. This translates into CASSLYPAGPNTIYF. Filled out from reference TRBV28 and TRBJ1-3, the complete variable domain reads DVKVTQSSRYLVKRTGEKVFLECVQDMDHENMFWYRQDPGLGLRLIYFSYDVKMKEKGDIPEGYSVSREKKERFSLILESASTNQTSMYLCASSLYPAGPNTIYFGEGSWLTVV.

The chain carries TRBV11-3 and TRBJ2-3; TRBD2 aligns across 14 bases. Germline CDR1 and CDR2: SGHNT and YENEEA. The CDR3 covers 16 residues. Trimming at V came to 4 bases and at J to 3 bases, leaving 3 bases not matched to a gene. The CDR3 DNA reads as TGTGCCAGCAGCTCAGGACTAGCGGGGGGAACAGATACGCAGTATTTT. Translation: CASSSGLAGGTDTQYF.

The chain employs TRBV3-1 (or the pseudogene TRBV3-2) and TRBJ1-2, with D possibly TRBD1 on 6 matching bases. Trimming took off 5 bases at V and 5 bases at J, with 15 bases between the two ends. CDR3 length: 14 amino acids. The germline CDR1 and CDR2 sequences are LGHDT and YNNKEL (reference sequence). CDR3 region: CASSDLKQGYGYTF. CDR3 nucleotide sequence: TGTGCCAGCAGCGATCTGAAACAGGGATATGGCTACACCTTC.

The genes are TRBV25-1 and TRBJ1-1; D is unresolved. CDR3 length equals 12 residues. Trimming shortened V by 4 bases and J by 1 base, and 4 bases separated the two germline ends. The germline V gene has CDR1 MGHDK and CDR2 SYGVNS. The CDR3 nucleotides read TGTGCCAGCAGTGTCTGGAACACTGAAGCTTTCTTT. It specifies CASSVWNTEAFF. Full variable domain (outside the CDR3, taken from reference TRBV25-1 and TRBJ1-1): EADIYQTPRYLVIGTGKKITLECSQTMGHDKMYWYQQDPGMELHLIHYSYGVNSTEKGDLSSESTVSRIRTEHFPLTLESARPSHTSQYLCASSVWNTEAFFGQGTRLTVV.

The chain uses TRBV7-9 and TRBJ2-7; D call uncertain. CDR1 and CDR2 (germline): SEHNR, FQNEAQ (reference sequence). The CDR3 is made up of 12 amino acids. The V gene lost 1 base and the J gene lost 3 bases, with 4 bases spanning the gap. DNA for the CDR3: TGTGCCAGCAGCTTAGACTACTACGAGCAGTACTTC. Its translation: CASSLDYYEQYF.

The chain combines TRBV11-2 with TRBJ1-2, with a possible D match to TRBD1 (5 bases). The CDR3 is made up of 13 amino acids. Germline CDR1 reads SGHAT; CDR2 reads FQNNGV. V lost 1 base, J lost 7 bases, and 10 bases lay in between. The CDR3 DNA follows: TGTGCCAGCAGCTTAGCTCAGGGTTCTGGCTACACCTTC. It encodes CASSLAQGSGYTF.

The gene calls are TRBV15 and TRBJ2-4; 15 bases fit TRBD2. CDR1 is LNHNV, CDR2 YYDKDF, per germline (reference sequence). V shed 3 bases and J 1 base; nucleotides not matched to a gene: 4. The CDR3 is 18 amino acids. The CDR3 protein is CATSRGLAGGWAKNIQYF. The CDR3 DNA reads as TGTGCCACCAGCAGGGGACTAGCGGGAGGATGGGCCAAAAACATTCAGTACTTC.

This clone appeared once. The chain has TRBV2 and TRBJ1-6; possible D gene TRBD1, 5 bases. The CDR3 runs 16 residues. The germline V gene has CDR1 SNHLY and CDR2 FYNNEI. V lost 7 bases and J lost 6, with 19 bases in between. CDR3 nucleotide sequence: TGTGCCAGCACACAGGATTCGGTGGGTCGTAATTCACCCCTCCACTTT. This gives the protein CASTQDSVGRNSPLHF.

The chain employs TRBV24-1 and TRBJ2-2; D gene uncertain. The germline CDR1 and CDR2 sequences are KGHDR and SFDVKD. The CDR3 extends over 15 amino acids. Trimming stripped 4 bases from V and 0 bases from J, with 8 bases between. CDR3 in amino acids: CATSESGTNTGELFF. The CDR3 DNA is TGTGCCACCAGTGAGTCAGGAACGAACACCGGGGAGCTGTTTTTT.

This clone was seen a single time. The chain links TRBV7-6 to TRBJ2-5; 9 bases agree with TRBD2. The germline V gene encodes CDR1 SGHVS and CDR2 FNYEAQ. The CDR3 is made up of 17 amino acids. V dropped 1 base and J dropped 2; count of bases not matched to a gene: 8. The CDR3: CASSLVLAGMGQETQYF. The CDR3 DNA follows: TGTGCCAGCAGCTTAGTGCTAGCGGGGATGGGGCAAGAGACCCAGTACTTC.

Details on this clone: The germline gene is not matched at one end of the junction; a read error may be the cause. V and J are TRBV9 and TRBJ2-3; 15 bases map to TRBD2. CDR1 SGDLS and CDR2 YYNGEE come from the germline V gene. The CDR3 is 18 amino acids. The CDR3 nucleotides read TGTGTCAGCAGCGTAGCTACGGGACTAGCGGGAGGAATGAATACGCAGTATTTT. It translates to CVSSVATGLAGGMNTQYF.